Shown below are 32 T cell receptor beta chains from a single sample sequenced in a study of blood T cell repertoires in COVID-19. The data were produced by immunoSEQ multiplex PCR, yet TCRdb's version contains in-frame clones alone and is incomplete. The sample lists approximately 180,000 clones, about 79% seen once, with 26% in the top ten. Input material: peripheral blood. These receptors were taken from a woman aged 65 to 85 with acute or convalescent COVID-19.

This chain links TRBV15 with TRBJ1-1; D gene unclear. V was clipped by 3 bases and J by 1 base, with 6 bases between them. Germline loops: CDR1 LNHNV, CDR2 YYDKDF (reference sequence). The CDR3 runs 13 residues. The chain's CDR3 is CATSRRPNTEAFF. CDR3 DNA sequence: TGTGCCACCAGCAGGAGGCCGAACACTGAAGCTTTCTTT.

The chain joins TRBV21-1 to TRBJ2-2; TRBD2 is taken as the D call from the table, unchecked against the DNA. TRBV21-1 is reported as a pseudogene. This CDR3 is built from 20 residues. The CDR3: CASSKDRPPQASGSTGELFF. In DNA form, the CDR3 reads TGTGCCAGCAGCAAAGATCGCCCCCCCCAGGCGAGCGGGAGCACCGGGGAGCTGTTTTTT.

The J gene is TRBJ1-2, the V gene TRBV7-2; TRBD1 might be the D (6 bases). The CDR3 has 16 amino acids. V dropped 7 bases and J dropped 3 bases, with 21 bases sitting between them. Germline CDR1 is SGHTA and CDR2 is FQGNSA. The CDR3 here is CASTRSAGAGDYGYTF. As DNA, the CDR3 is TGTGCCAGCACCCGATCAGCAGGGGCTGGTGACTATGGCTACACCTTC.

This clone was counted ten times or more. This chain joins TRBV7-7 and TRBJ2-7; D is possibly TRBD1 (5 bases). The germline V and J ends were trimmed by 5 bases and 6 bases, with 17 bases remaining between them. Germline V gene data show CDR1 as SSHAT and CDR2 as FNYEAQ (reference sequence). The CDR3 runs to 14 residues. The CDR3 sequence is CASSQGADLGEQYF. In DNA, the CDR3 is TGTGCCAGCAGCCAGGGCGCGGATTTGGGCGAGCAGTACTTC. Based on the CDR3 plus reference TRBV7-7 and TRBJ2-7, the full variable domain is GAGVSQSPRYKVTKRGQDVTLRCDPISSHATLYWYQQALGQGPEFLTYFNYEAQPDKSGLPSDRFSAERPEGSISTLTIQRTEQRDSAMYRCASSQGADLGEQYFGPGTRLTVT.

The gene calls are TRBV5-4 and TRBJ2-3, with 9 positions matching TRBD2. Germline trimming cut 2 bases from V and 5 bases from J; bases unmatched to any gene: 6. Germline CDR1 reads SGHNT; CDR2 reads YYREEE (reference sequence). CDR3 length equals 15 residues. CDR3 region: CASSFLAGVGDTQYF. CDR3 nucleotides: TGTGCCAGCAGCTTTTTAGCGGGAGTCGGAGATACGCAGTATTTT.

This rearrangement joins TRBV5-1 to TRBJ2-2; 13 bases agree with TRBD2. V lost 5 bases, J lost 8 bases, and 12 bases stayed unmatched. CDR1 is SGHRS and CDR2 is YFSETQ in the germline V gene. The CDR3 totals 17 residues. This CDR3 is CASRLNTGTSGIGELFF. The CDR3 region has the DNA TGCGCCAGCAGGCTAAATACCGGGACTAGCGGGATTGGGGAGCTGTTTTTT.

The chain uses TRBV27 and TRBJ2-7; 12 bases agree with TRBD2. Germline V lookup: CDR1 MNHEY, CDR2 SMNVEV (reference sequence). V shed 5 bases, J shed 2 bases, and the junction held 1 base outside the gene matches. CDR3 size: 14 residues. CDR3 bases: TGTGCCAGCAGTCGGACTAGCGGGACCTACGAGCAGTACTTC. Its translation: CASSRTSGTYEQYF.

This rearrangement joins TRBV27 to TRBJ1-4; the D gene is possibly TRBD1 (5 bases). Germline V gene sequence: CDR1 MNHEY, CDR2 SMNVEV (reference sequence). The CDR3 runs to 17 residues. V lost 5 bases and J 4 bases, leaving 20 bases between the germline ends. CDR3 region: CASSTYSGAGDNEKLFF. In nucleotides, the CDR3 is TGTGCCAGCAGTACCTATAGCGGGGCGGGGGATAATGAAAAACTGTTTTTT.

The chain joins TRBV14 to TRBJ2-2; 7 nucleotides line up with TRBD1. V trimming: 4 bases; J trimming: 2 bases; junction bases outside the gene matches: 10. Per germline, CDR1 SGHDN and CDR2 FVKESK. The CDR3 runs to 17 residues. The DNA of the CDR3 is TGTGCCAGCAGCCTTGGGACAGCCTTAGCTAACACCGGGGAGCTGTTTTTT. Protein product: CASSLGTALANTGELFF.

V usage is TRBV5-6 and J usage is TRBJ1-1; D is undetermined. From germline, CDR1 is SGHDT and CDR2 YYEEEE. The CDR3 covers 13 residues. Between the trimmed V and J ends, which lost 9 bases and 0 bases, there was a span of 12 bases. CDR3 residues: CATHRFMNTEAFF. The CDR3 DNA is TGTGCCACCCATCGGTTCATGAACACTGAAGCTTTCTTT.

J is TRBJ1-6 and V is TRBV7-2; unclear D gene. CDR3 length equals 14 residues. Per the germline V gene, CDR1 is SGHTA and CDR2 is FQGNSA. Trimming left V 0 bases short and J 9 bases short, with 9 bases between. The CDR3: CASSLAPRSSPLHF. CDR3 nucleotide sequence: TGTGCCAGCAGCTTAGCCCCACGGTCTTCACCCCTCCACTTT.

The rearrangement links TRBV6-5 to TRBJ2-7, with D maybe TRBD2 (5 bases). V shed 6 bases and J shed 3 bases, with 15 bases lying between them. Germline values: CDR1 MNHEY, CDR2 SVGAGI. This CDR3 has 14 residues. CDR3 sequence: CASSESGRDYEQYF. The CDR3 DNA follows: TGTGCCAGCAGCGAGAGTGGGAGAGACTACGAGCAGTACTTC.

V is TRBV19 and J is TRBJ1-5; the D is unclear. The CDR3 length is 15 residues. The V end lost 2 bases, the J end lost 6 bases, and 14 bases lay between the germline ends. Germline V lookup: CDR1 LNHDA, CDR2 SQIVND (reference sequence). CDR3 protein: CASSISFTGGQPQHF. CDR3 nucleotides: TGTGCCAGTAGTATATCCTTCACTGGAGGTCAGCCCCAGCATTTT.

This chain uses TRBV10-1 with TRBJ2-7; 10 bases align to TRBD2. The germline V gene encodes CDR1 WNHNN and CDR2 SYGVQD (reference sequence). The V and J ends lost 5 bases and 6 bases, in that order; junction bases with no gene match: 4. The CDR3 is 13 amino acids. The CDR3 spells CASSPSGSTEQYF. Written as DNA, the CDR3 is TGCGCCAGCAGTCCTAGCGGGAGTACCGAGCAGTACTTC.

The chain joins TRBV6-5 to TRBJ2-7; tentatively, D is TRBD2 (6 bases). Germline values: CDR1 MNHEY, CDR2 SVGAGI. Trimming cost V 5 bases and J 3 bases, with 14 bases left between them. The CDR3 runs 14 residues. The CDR3 DNA reads as TGTGCCAGCAGTCAGATGACTAGTAGCTACGAGCAGTACTTC. Amino acids: CASSQMTSSYEQYF.

The rearrangement links TRBV2 to TRBJ2-2; 11 nucleotides agree with TRBD2. CDR3 length: 17 amino acids. Trimming took 4 bases from V and 8 from J; bases not matched to a gene: 12. The germline CDR1 and CDR2 sequences are SNHLY and FYNNEI. The CDR3 coding sequence is TGTGCCAGCAGTGCGCTACTAGCGGGAGCGGGTCAGGGGGAGCTGTTTTTT. Protein: CASSALLAGAGQGELFF.

CDR3 in DNA: TGTGCCAGTAGCCGTCGACAGGGCGTAGGTTCACCCCTCCACTTT. This translates into CASSRRQGVGSPLHF. The V gene is TRBV19, the J gene TRBJ1-6, with TRBD1 identical over 7 bases. CDR3 length equals 15 residues. The germline V gene has CDR1 LNHDA and CDR2 SQIVND (reference sequence). V lost 6 bases and J lost 9; bases outside the gene matches: 11.

J is TRBJ2-4 and V is TRBV6-6; D gene ambiguous. This CDR3 is 16 amino acids long. CDR1 and CDR2 from the germline V gene are MNHNY and SVGAGI (reference sequence). Between the trimmed V and J ends, which lost 5 bases and 0 bases, there was a span of 14 bases. The CDR3 nucleotides are TGTGCCAGCAGTCCGACGAGGAATTTAGCCAAAAACATTCAGTACTTC. Its translation: CASSPTRNLAKNIQYF.

The chain carries TRBV7-2 and TRBJ1-4, with D possibly matching TRBD1 (6 bases). Trimming pared 2 bases from V and 8 bases from J, leaving 15 bases between. The CDR3 sequence is 15 residues long. From germline, CDR1 is SGHTA and CDR2 FQGNSA. The CDR3 loop reads CASSLMGRGLEKLFF. DNA of the CDR3: TGTGCCAGCAGCTTAATGGGCAGGGGCCTAGAAAAACTGTTTTTT.

This chain uses TRBV12-5 with TRBJ1-1; 8 bases agree with TRBD1. CDR1 and CDR2 (germline): LGHNT, FRNRAP. The CDR3 is made up of 16 amino acids. V lost 0 bases and J lost 2; bases outside the gene matches: 5. The CDR3 sequence is CASGLVQGGLNTEAFF. The DNA for the CDR3 is TGTGCTAGTGGTTTGGTACAGGGGGGGCTTAACACTGAAGCTTTCTTT.

This chain joins TRBV5-4 and TRBJ2-2; D is perhaps TRBD1 (5 bases). Looked up from germline, CDR1 is SGHNT and CDR2 is YYREEE (reference sequence). This CDR3 is built from 15 residues. The ends were cut back, 4 bases at V and 4 bases at J, with 14 bases in the middle. The CDR3 coding sequence is TGTGCCAGCAGCGAAGACAGCTCCCCCACCGGGGAGCTGTTTTTT. Translation gives CASSEDSSPTGELFF. Using reference TRBV5-4 and TRBJ2-2 for the parts outside the CDR3, the full variable domain is ETGVTQSPTHLIKTRGQQVTLRCSSQSGHNTVSWYQQALGQGPQFIFQYYREEENGRGNFPPRFSGLQFPNYSSELNVNALELDDSALYLCASSEDSSPTGELFFGEGSRLTVL.

V usage is TRBV6-1 and J usage is TRBJ1-1; no clear D. Germline lookup yields CDR1 MNHNS and CDR2 SASEGT. V lost 1 base and J lost 4, with 10 bases in between. The CDR3 has 14 amino acids. As DNA, the CDR3 is TGTGCCAGCAGTGAAGGGTCGCGTATCACTGAAGCTTTCTTT. As protein: CASSEGSRITEAFF.

Here the CDR3 DNA reads TGTGCCAGCAGGGGGGGGGCAGGGTGGTTTTTT. Its protein is CASRGGAGWFF. The chain uses TRBV12-3 or TRBV12-4 and TRBJ1-4; D may be TRBD1 (6 bases). CDR3 length: 11 amino acids. The V end lost 6 bases, the J end lost 16 bases, and 15 bases lay between the germline ends.

The J gene is TRBJ1-1, the V gene TRBV27, with D uncertain. This CDR3 contains 15 residues. V lost 0 bases to trimming and J lost 1 base, with 9 bases between them. From germline, CDR1 is MNHEY and CDR2 SMNVEV (reference sequence). The CDR3 here is CASSLSLQWNTEAFF. As DNA, the CDR3 is TGTGCCAGCAGTTTATCGTTACAGTGGAACACTGAAGCTTTCTTT.

The table lists this clone with a count of one. J is TRBJ2-7 and V is TRBV29-1; TRBD2 might be the D (6 bases). Looked up from germline, CDR1 is SQVTM and CDR2 is ANQGSEA. Trimming cost V 2 bases and J 2 bases, with 13 bases left between them. The CDR3 loop spans 14 amino acids. This chain's CDR3 is CSVESRGLPYEQYF. The CDR3 nucleotides read TGCAGCGTTGAAAGTCGGGGACTTCCCTACGAGCAGTACTTC.

The chain has TRBV5-1 and TRBJ1-2; 7 bases line up with TRBD1. The CDR3 runs 14 residues. The V gene end was trimmed by 2 bases and the J gene end by 7 bases; junction bases not matched to a gene: 8. Germline CDR1 and CDR2: SGHRS and YFSETQ. CDR3 in DNA: TGCGCCAGCAGCTTCGATGGACAGGCAGGTGGCTACACCTTC. As protein: CASSFDGQAGGYTF.

The rearrangement joins TRBV2 to TRBJ2-3, with D hard to call. Germline-derived CDR1 and CDR2 are SNHLY and FYNNEI. The CDR3 is 15 amino acids. The V end lost 6 bases, the J end lost 0 bases, and 13 bases lay between the germline ends. The CDR3 region is CASRTQYSSTDTQYF. In DNA form, the CDR3 reads TGTGCCAGCAGGACTCAATACTCTAGCACAGATACGCAGTATTTT.

About this clone: Different DNA sequences within this sample yield the same CDR3. This chain joins TRBV24-1 and TRBJ2-3; TRBD2 aligns across 11 bases. This CDR3 contains 14 residues. The junction had 1 base not matched to a gene; V was cut back by 5 bases and J by 4 bases. Germline CDR1 reads KGHDR; CDR2 reads SFDVKD. Here the CDR3 reads CATSVGLAADTQYF. As DNA, the CDR3 is TGTGCCACCAGTGTGGGACTAGCGGCAGATACGCAGTATTTT.

This clone was observed once. J is TRBJ2-5 and V is TRBV6-5; 9 nucleotides align to TRBD2. This CDR3 is built from 14 residues. Germline values: CDR1 MNHEY, CDR2 SVGAGI. The V gene end was trimmed by 7 bases and the J gene end by 4 bases; junction bases not matched to a gene: 7. CDR3 nucleotide sequence: TGTGCCAGCAAAGATAGCGGGAGCGCAGAGACCCAGTACTTC. Translating gives CASKDSGSAETQYF.

To note about this clone: Germline is not matched at one junction end, which may reflect a read error. This sequence joins TRBV6-5 and TRBJ2-3, with unresolved D. The germline V gene has CDR1 MNHEY and CDR2 SVGAGI. This CDR3 is 13 amino acids long. CDR3 DNA sequence: TGTGCCAGCAGTATCCGGAGCAAAGATACGCAGTATTTT. It is translated as CASSIRSKDTQYF.

Written as DNA, the CDR3 is TGTGCCAGCAGAGCCGGGACAGGGAATACCGGGGAGCTGTTTTTT. This gives the protein CASRAGTGNTGELFF. The chain combines TRBV2 with TRBJ2-2; 9 positions agree with TRBD1. The CDR3 is 15 residues long. Per the germline V gene, CDR1 is SNHLY and CDR2 is FYNNEI. V lost 6 bases and J lost 5; bases outside the gene matches: 7.

The chain carries TRBV7-8 and TRBJ1-2; no clear D. The V end was cut by 4 bases, the J end by 2 bases, with 11 bases between. There are 14 residues in the CDR3. From germline, CDR1 is SGHVS and CDR2 FQNEAQ. CDR3 in amino acids: CASSSTPANYGYTF. CDR3 in DNA: TGTGCCAGCAGCTCAACGCCAGCGAACTATGGCTACACCTTC.